The rows below give T cell receptor beta chains drawn from one sample of a study of blood T cell repertoires in COVID-19. Sequenced by immunoSEQ multiplex PCR; TCRdb stores in-frame clones only, minus some. The sample includes over 150,000 clones, 65% to 85% of them seen just once. Sequencing input: peripheral blood. Source of these receptors: a woman between 40 and 55 years old with COVID-19, enrolled during active disease. Both conserved end residues are part of each CDR3. A D gene is named only where the DNA matches it firmly. Clone sizes are given selectively: once, few, many, or a class where the clone is expanded.

j_gene: TRBJ2-1; d_gene: TRBD2; abundance: -; v_gene: TRBV9; CDR3aa: CASSAPGLAISEQFF; CDR3nt: TGTGCCAGCAGCGCCCCGGGACTAGCGATCAGTGAGCAGTTCTTC
j_gene: TRBJ1-6; d_gene: -; abundance: -; v_gene: TRBV6-5; CDR3aa: CASSSPGRSPLHF; CDR3nt: TGTGCCAGCAGTTCCCCGGGGAGGTCACCCCTCCACTTT
j_gene: TRBJ2-7; d_gene: -; abundance: -; v_gene: TRBV5-6; CDR3aa: CASSWSGISEQYF; CDR3nt: TGTGCCAGCAGCTGGTCCGGGATAAGCGAGCAGTACTTC
j_gene: TRBJ2-3; d_gene: TRBD2; abundance: -; v_gene: TRBV15; CDR3aa: CATRTQGTSGRGSQYF; CDR3nt: TGTGCCACCAGGACCCAAGGGACTAGCGGGAGGGGATCGCAGTATTTT
j_gene: TRBJ1-1; d_gene: -; abundance: -; v_gene: TRBV28; CDR3aa: CASSFARVSEDTEAFF; CDR3nt: TGTGCCAGCAGTTTCGCCAGGGTGAGTGAGGACACTGAAGCTTTCTTT
j_gene: TRBJ1-1; d_gene: TRBD1; abundance: -; v_gene: TRBV6-6; CDR3aa: CASSSGQGPMNTEAFF; CDR3nt: TGTGCCAGCAGTTCCGGACAGGGCCCTATGAACACTGAAGCTTTCTTT
j_gene: TRBJ1-3; d_gene: -; abundance: -; v_gene: TRBV5-1; CDR3aa: CASSSDAGGNTIYF; CDR3nt: TGCGCCAGCAGCTCGGACGCGGGAGGAAACACCATATATTTT
j_gene: TRBJ2-7; d_gene: TRBD2; abundance: -; v_gene: TRBV5-1; CDR3aa: CASSLLREGTGQYF; CDR3nt: TGCGCCAGCAGCTTGTTGCGGGAGGGGACTGGGCAGTACTTC
j_gene: TRBJ2-5; d_gene: TRBD2; abundance: -; v_gene: TRBV24-1; CDR3aa: CATSDGGAGGETQYF; CDR3nt: TGTGCCACCAGTGATGGCGGAGCGGGGGGCGAGACCCAGTACTTC
j_gene: TRBJ2-3; d_gene: -; abundance: -; v_gene: TRBV28; CDR3aa: CASRREDTQYF; CDR3nt: TGTGCCAGCAGGAGGGAGGATACGCAGTATTTT
j_gene: TRBJ1-2; d_gene: TRBD1; abundance: -; v_gene: TRBV20-1; CDR3aa: CSARTGTGYTF; CDR3nt: TGCAGTGCCAGGACAGGGACAGGCTACACCTTC
j_gene: TRBJ1-5; d_gene: -; abundance: few; v_gene: TRBV25-1; CDR3aa: CASSEFGGNQPQHF; CDR3nt: TGTGCCAGCAGTGAATTTGGCGGAAATCAGCCCCAGCATTTT
j_gene: TRBJ2-3; d_gene: TRBD2; abundance: once; v_gene: TRBV5-4; CDR3aa: CASRAGFSTDTQYF; CDR3nt: TGTGCCAGCAGAGCGGGATTTAGCACAGATACGCAGTATTTT
j_gene: TRBJ1-4; d_gene: -; abundance: few; v_gene: TRBV2; CDR3aa: CASSEYTGEKLFF; CDR3nt: TGTGCCAGCAGTGAATACACAGGGGAAAAACTGTTTTTT
j_gene: TRBJ1-5; d_gene: -; abundance: -; v_gene: TRBV5-6; CDR3aa: CASSLNPVSSNQPQHF; CDR3nt: TGTGCCAGCAGCTTGAATCCGGTATCGAGCAATCAGCCCCAGCATTTT